This TCR beta chain was recovered during a study of metastatic and nonmetastatic thyroid tumors. Study-level background: Samples came from malignant and benign thyroid patients, and repertoires were compared across blood and tumor or nodule tissue. Study conclusions and caveats: Reports indicated that malignant thyroid tumors showed significantly higher TCR beta diversity than benign nodules did, in blood and tumor.

As processed by the authors: The study took CDR3 differences across clinicopathological groups and made a distant-metastasis classifier for papillary thyroid cancer from them. TCRdb reprocessed the PCR reads using MiXCR. The V and J calls were determined by TCRdb, not by the authors. The data show 30,000 to 35,000 clones, with about a sixth seen just once and approximately 7% held by the top ten. Treatment of any kind had been given to no patient before thyroid surgery. This clone was picked up many times. Its antigen is unidentified. V lost 6 bases, J lost 6 bases, and 15 bases lay in between. Germline lookup yields CDR1 LNHDA and CDR2 SQIVND (reference sequence). The CDR3 length is 14 residues.

The rearrangement links TRBV19 to TRBJ2-1, with a weak D call TRBD2 (5 bases). The source material was blood. The origin of this receptor is a female donor with papillary thyroid cancer or a benign thyroid nodule (not recorded which). Some clones in this sample may be carry-over from other donors' samples. The CDR3 loop is CASRVTKTGNEQFF. The CDR3 coding sequence is TGTGCCAGTAGGGTGACTAAGACTGGCAATGAGCAGTTCTTC.